This T cell receptor (beta chain) was identified during a study of blood T cells in healthy people across ages. Study outcomes and limitations: Relative to aged donors, long-lived donors carried more naive CD4+ cells and displayed higher diversity.

Trimming removed 6 bases from V and 0 bases from J; junction bases left unmatched: 9. The germline CDR1 and CDR2 sequences are DFQATT and SNEGSKA (reference sequence). The CDR3 spans 16 residues. The use of a sample-barcoded 5' primer and a J-beta primer mix characterized a second PCR of roughly 6 to 11 cycles. TCRdb itself ran the 5' RACE reads through MiXCR, one entry per CDR3 protein. This table holds over 450,000 distinct CDR3 sequences, about 25% found once. Details on this clonotype: The target antigen is unknown.

Per-sample PBMC isolation yielded at least 6.5 million cells. Each sample provided at least 5 micrograms of extracted total RNA. These data were also filed under a second study, of T cells of mothers and their children. As that report states: The entire RNA extract went into cDNA synthesis at approximately 1.5 ug per 15 ul.

The sequence was obtained from a boy aged 10-17 years in good health. Sequencing input: blood. The V and J genes are TRBV20-1 and TRBJ2-3, with TRBD1 matching over 10 bases. In DNA form, the CDR3 reads TGCAGTGCCCACGTGGGACAGGGGCCTAGCACAGATACGCAGTATTTT. Its translation is CSAHVGQGPSTDTQYF.